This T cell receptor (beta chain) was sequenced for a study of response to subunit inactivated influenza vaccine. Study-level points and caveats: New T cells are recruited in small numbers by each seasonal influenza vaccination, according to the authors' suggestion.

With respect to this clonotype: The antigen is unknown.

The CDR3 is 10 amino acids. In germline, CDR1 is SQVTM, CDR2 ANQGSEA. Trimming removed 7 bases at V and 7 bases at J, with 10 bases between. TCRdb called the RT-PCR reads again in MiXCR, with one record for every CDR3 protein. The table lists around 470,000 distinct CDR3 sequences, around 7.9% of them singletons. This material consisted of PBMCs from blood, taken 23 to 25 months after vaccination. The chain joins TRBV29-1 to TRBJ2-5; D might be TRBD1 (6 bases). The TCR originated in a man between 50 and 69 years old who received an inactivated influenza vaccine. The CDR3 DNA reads TGCAGCGCCGAACAGGGGACCCAGTACTTC. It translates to CSAEQGTQYF.